The rows below give T cell receptor beta chains drawn from one sample of a study of shared clonotypes between healthy human individuals. Some clones are missing from TCRdb's copy, which holds only in-frame ones; the method was immunoSEQ multiplex PCR. The table has about 2 million clones, 85% to 95% seen once. The source material was naive CD4+ T cells sorted from blood. These TCRs come from a man aged 18 to 30 in good health. Each CDR3 is given with its conserved first and last residue. The order of the fields is J gene, D gene, clone size, V gene, CDR3 DNA, CDR3 protein. The D gene is left open where the match is weak. Part of the rows lack a size; the others show once, few, many or a class for expanded clones.

TRBJ1-4,-,-,TRBV30,TGTGCCTGGAGTCCACTCCTACGGGCCCCCGGTGAGGAAAAACTGTTTTTT,CAWSPLLRAPGEEKLFF
TRBJ1-6,-,-,TRBV9,TGTGCCAGCAGCGTAGGTTTCAGGAGCTCCTATAATTCACCCCTCCACTTT,CASSVGFRSSYNSPLHF
TRBJ1-1,-,-,TRBV5-5,TGTGCCAGCAGCCTTAGCCCGGGACATCTCCAAGCTTTCTTT,CASSLSPGHLQAFF
TRBJ1-3,-,-,TRBV30,TGTGCCTGGAGCGCCGGGACGGCTGGAAACACCATATATTTT,CAWSAGTAGNTIYF
TRBJ2-2,TRBD1,-,TRBV6-6,TGTGCCGGACAGGGAGACCACACCGGGGAGCTGTTTTTT,CAGQGDHTGELFF
TRBJ1-1,TRBD1,-,TRBV11-3,TGTGCCAGCAGCTTAGCTTTGGGACAGGAAGCTTTCTTT,CASSLALGQEAFF
TRBJ2-3,-,-,TRBV4-2,TGTGCCAGCAGCCAAGAACACGGAGCGGGTATTAGCACAGATACGCAGTATTTT,CASSQEHGAGISTDTQYF
TRBJ1-5,-,-,TRBV6-4,TGTGCCAGCAGTGAGGGTCCGGCAGGACCTCAGCCCCAGCATTTT,CASSEGPAGPQPQHF
TRBJ2-7,TRBD1,-,TRBV7-6,TGTGCCAGCAGCTGGACCGGGACAGGCGATTACGAGCAGTACTTC,CASSWTGTGDYEQYF
TRBJ1-3,-,-,TRBV9,TGTGCCAGCGGCGTAGTCGGTCAGATCACTGGAAACACCATATATTTT,CASGVVGQITGNTIYF
TRBJ1-4,TRBD1,-,TRBV5-1,TGCGCCAGCAGCTTAGTGGGACAGGGTTATGAAAAACTGTTTTTT,CASSLVGQGYEKLFF
TRBJ1-2,TRBD1,once,TRBV19,TGTGCCAGTAGTATAGAGGGGACAGGGGCGAAGGATGGCTACACCTTC,CASSIEGTGAKDGYTF
TRBJ2-7,-,few,TRBV6-5,TGTGCCAGCAGTTACTCGCGGGGCCCCTACGAGCAGTACTTC,CASSYSRGPYEQYF
TRBJ2-1,-,-,TRBV2,TGTGCCAGCAGTGAACGCCCGACAGATAATGAGCAGTTCTTC,CASSERPTDNEQFF
TRBJ2-2,-,once,TRBV7-3,TGTGCCAGCAGCTTAGCCGGGACCAGTAACACCGGGGAGCTGTTTTTT,CASSLAGTSNTGELFF
TRBJ1-6,-,few,TRBV7-3,TGTGCCAGCAGCTTAGGGAGTGATTCACCCCTCCACTTT,CASSLGSDSPLHF
TRBJ2-7,-,-,TRBV5-6,TGTGCCAGCAGCTTAGAAGGGAAGAGGGTCTACGAGCAGTACTTC,CASSLEGKRVYEQYF
TRBJ2-3,TRBD2,-,TRBV7-9,TGTGCCAGCAGTGCCGGGACTAGCAGTAGCACAGATACGCAGTATTTT,CASSAGTSSSTDTQYF
TRBJ2-7,-,-,TRBV28,TGTGCCAGCAGTTCCCGTTACGAGCAGTACTTC,CASSSRYEQYF
TRBJ2-4,-,-,TRBV21-1,TGTGCCAGCAGCAAACAGGGGGCGAGGAGGCTAGCCAAAAACATTCAGTACTTC,CASSKQGARRLAKNIQYF
TRBJ2-7,TRBD1,-,TRBV19,TGTGCCAGTAGTGGACAAACAGGGGTCTACGAGCAGTACTTC,CASSGQTGVYEQYF
TRBJ2-7,-,-,TRBV5-1,TGCGCCAGCAGCTTGGAGGGACGAAGGGCGGACGAGCAGTACTTC,CASSLEGRRADEQYF
TRBJ2-7,TRBD1,-,TRBV10-3,TGTGCCATCAGTACCGGGACAGGTGGTTCCTACGAGCAGTACTTC,CAISTGTGGSYEQYF
TRBJ2-1,TRBD2,-,TRBV11-2,TGTGCCAGCAGCTTAAAGGGACTGACTAGCGGGAGAACTGAGCAGTTCTTC,CASSLKGLTSGRTEQFF
TRBJ2-3,-,once,TRBV10-3,TGTGCCATCAGTGAGTCCGAGAGTCGCACAGATACGCAGTATTTT,CAISESESRTDTQYF
TRBJ2-7,-,-,TRBV7-9,TGTGCCAGGCAGGGGAATATGTACGAGCAGTACTTC,CARQGNMYEQYF
TRBJ2-7,-,-,TRBV2,TGTGCCAGCAGTGGTCCGAACGGGAGCGAGCAGTACTTC,CASSGPNGSEQYF
TRBJ2-7,TRBD2,-,TRBV7-2,TGTGCCAGCAGTAGGACTAGCGGGATAGATTACGAGCAGTACTTC,CASSRTSGIDYEQYF
TRBJ1-2,-,once,TRBV28,TGTGCCAGCAGTTTAGCTGCGGGCTATGGCTACACCTTC,CASSLAAGYGYTF
TRBJ2-6,-,-,TRBV19,TGTGCCAGTCTCCCCCACTCTGGGGCCAACGTCCTGACTTTC,CASLPHSGANVLTF
TRBJ1-6,-,-,TRBV28,TGTCTCTCATTTGGGGGCAGGTTCGGTTCACCCCTCCACTTT,CLSFGGRFGSPLHF
TRBJ2-3,-,-,TRBV5-1,TGCGCCAGCAGCTTGGACCTATTGACTAGCACAGATACGCAGTATTTT,CASSLDLLTSTDTQYF
TRBJ2-1,TRBD2,-,TRBV13,TGTGCCAGCAGCCTAAGACTAGCGGATAACAATGAGCAGTTCTTC,CASSLRLADNNEQFF